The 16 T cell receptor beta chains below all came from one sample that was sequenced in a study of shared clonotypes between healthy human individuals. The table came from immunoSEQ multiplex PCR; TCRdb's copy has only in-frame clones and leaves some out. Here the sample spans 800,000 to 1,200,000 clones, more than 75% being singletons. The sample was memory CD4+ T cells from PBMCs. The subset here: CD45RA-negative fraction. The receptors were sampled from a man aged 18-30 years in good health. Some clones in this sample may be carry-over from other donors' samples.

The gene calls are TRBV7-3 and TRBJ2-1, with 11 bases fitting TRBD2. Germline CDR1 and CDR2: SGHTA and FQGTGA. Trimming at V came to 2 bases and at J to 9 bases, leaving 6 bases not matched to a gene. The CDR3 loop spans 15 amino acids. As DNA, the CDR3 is TGTGCCAGCAGCTTAGGTAGCGGGAGGGCCTCTGAGCAGTTCTTC. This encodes CASSLGSGRASEQFF.

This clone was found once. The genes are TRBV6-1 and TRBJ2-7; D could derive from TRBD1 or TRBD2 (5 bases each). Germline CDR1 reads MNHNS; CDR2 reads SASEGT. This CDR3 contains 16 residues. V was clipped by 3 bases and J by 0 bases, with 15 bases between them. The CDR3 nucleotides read TGTGCCAGCAGTGACCCCGGGACGGGGAGCTCCTACGAGCAGTACTTC. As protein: CASSDPGTGSSYEQYF.

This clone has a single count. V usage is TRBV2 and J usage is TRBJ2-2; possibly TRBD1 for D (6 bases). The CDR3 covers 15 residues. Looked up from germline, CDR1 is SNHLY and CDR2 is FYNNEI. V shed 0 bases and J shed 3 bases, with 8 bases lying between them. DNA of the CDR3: TGTGCCAGCAGTGAAGCCGGACAGTACACCGGGGAGCTGTTTTTT. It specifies CASSEAGQYTGELFF.

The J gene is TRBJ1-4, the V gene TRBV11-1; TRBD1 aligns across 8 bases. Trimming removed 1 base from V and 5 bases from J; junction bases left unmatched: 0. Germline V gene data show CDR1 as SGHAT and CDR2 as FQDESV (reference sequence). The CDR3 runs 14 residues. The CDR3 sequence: CASSLGQGNEKLFF. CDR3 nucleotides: TGTGCCAGCAGCTTAGGACAGGGGAATGAAAAACTGTTTTTT.

CDR3 in amino acids: CASSPYPSGTDYEQYF. CDR3 in DNA: TGTGCCAGCTCACCGTATCCTAGCGGGACAGACTACGAGCAGTACTTC. This chain links TRBV18 with TRBJ2-7; 9 positions match TRBD2. The V segment lost 3 bases and the J segment 3 bases; nucleotides outside the gene matches: 9. The CDR3 is made up of 16 amino acids. CDR1 and CDR2 from the germline V gene are KGHSH and LQKENI.

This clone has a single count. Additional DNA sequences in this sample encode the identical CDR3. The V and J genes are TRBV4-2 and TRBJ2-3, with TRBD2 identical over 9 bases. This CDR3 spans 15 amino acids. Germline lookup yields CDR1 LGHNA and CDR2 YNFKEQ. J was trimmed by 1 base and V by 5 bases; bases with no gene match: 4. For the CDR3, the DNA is TGTGCCAGCAGCAGGGGACTAGCTGGCACAGATACGCAGTATTTT. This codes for CASSRGLAGTDTQYF.

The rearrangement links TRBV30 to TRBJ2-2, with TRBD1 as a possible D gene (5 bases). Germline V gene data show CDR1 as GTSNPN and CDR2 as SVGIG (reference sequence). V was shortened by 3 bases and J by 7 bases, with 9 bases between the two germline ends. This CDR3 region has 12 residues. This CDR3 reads CAWSTGRGELFF. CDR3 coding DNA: TGTGCCTGGAGCACAGGTCGCGGGGAGCTGTTTTTT.

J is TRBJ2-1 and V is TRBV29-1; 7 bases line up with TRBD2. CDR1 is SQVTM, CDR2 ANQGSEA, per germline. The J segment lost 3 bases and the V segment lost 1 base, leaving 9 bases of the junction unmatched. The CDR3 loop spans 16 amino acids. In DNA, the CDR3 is TGCAGCGTTGAAGTTGGTCGAGCGGGGAACTACAATGAGCAGTTCTTC. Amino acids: CSVEVGRAGNYNEQFF.

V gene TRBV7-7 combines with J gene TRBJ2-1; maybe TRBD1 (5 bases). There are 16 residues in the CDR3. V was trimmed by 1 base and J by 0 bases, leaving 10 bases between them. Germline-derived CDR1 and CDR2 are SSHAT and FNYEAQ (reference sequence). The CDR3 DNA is TGTGCCAGCAGCTTAGAGGCTGACAGCTCCTACAATGAGCAGTTCTTC. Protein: CASSLEADSSYNEQFF.

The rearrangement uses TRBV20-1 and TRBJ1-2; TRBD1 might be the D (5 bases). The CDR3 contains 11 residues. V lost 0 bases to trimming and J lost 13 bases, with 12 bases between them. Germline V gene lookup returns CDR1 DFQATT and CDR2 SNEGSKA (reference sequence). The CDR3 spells CSARDGVDSTF. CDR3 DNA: TGCAGTGCTAGAGATGGGGTCGACAGCACCTTC.

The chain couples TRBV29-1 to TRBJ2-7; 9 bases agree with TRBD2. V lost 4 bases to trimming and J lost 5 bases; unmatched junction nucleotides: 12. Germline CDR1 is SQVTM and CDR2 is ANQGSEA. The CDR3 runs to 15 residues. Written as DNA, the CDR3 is TGCAGCGTTGCCCCCTTGACTAGCGGAACAGACGAGCAGTACTTC. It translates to CSVAPLTSGTDEQYF.

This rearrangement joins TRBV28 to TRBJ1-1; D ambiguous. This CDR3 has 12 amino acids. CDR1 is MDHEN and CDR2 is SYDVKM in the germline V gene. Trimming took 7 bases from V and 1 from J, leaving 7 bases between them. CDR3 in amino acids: CASISRNTEAFF. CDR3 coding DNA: TGTGCCAGCATTTCGAGGAACACTGAAGCTTTCTTT. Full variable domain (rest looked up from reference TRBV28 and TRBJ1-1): DVKVTQSSRYLVKRTGEKVFLECVQDMDHENMFWYRQDPGLGLRLIYFSYDVKMKEKGDIPEGYSVSREKKERFSLILESASTNQTSMYLCASISRNTEAFFGQGTRLTVV.

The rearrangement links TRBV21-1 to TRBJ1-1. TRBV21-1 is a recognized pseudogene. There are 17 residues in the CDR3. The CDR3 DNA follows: TGTGCCAGCAGCAAAAGGGAGTGGGGGGAACGCCACCTCCAAGCTTTCTTT. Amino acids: CASSKREWGERHLQAFF.

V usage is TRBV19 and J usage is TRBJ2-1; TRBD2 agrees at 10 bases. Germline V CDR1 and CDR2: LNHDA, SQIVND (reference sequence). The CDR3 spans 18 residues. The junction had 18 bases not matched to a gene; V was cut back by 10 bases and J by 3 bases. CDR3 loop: CATRIAGGPSPLYNEQFF. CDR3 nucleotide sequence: TGTGCCACCCGAATAGCGGGAGGACCCTCTCCCCTCTACAATGAGCAGTTCTTC.

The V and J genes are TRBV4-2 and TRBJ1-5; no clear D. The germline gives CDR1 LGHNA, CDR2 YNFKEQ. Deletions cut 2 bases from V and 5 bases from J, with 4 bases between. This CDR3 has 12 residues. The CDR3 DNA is TGTGCCAGCAGCCAAATATATCAGCCCCAGCATTTT. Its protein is CASSQIYQPQHF.

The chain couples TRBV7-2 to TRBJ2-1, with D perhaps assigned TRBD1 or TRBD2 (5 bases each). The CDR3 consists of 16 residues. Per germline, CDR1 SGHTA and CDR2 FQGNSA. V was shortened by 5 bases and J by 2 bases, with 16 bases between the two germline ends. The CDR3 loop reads CASSPRGRGAYNEQFF. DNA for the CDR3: TGTGCCAGCAGCCCCCGGGGCCGCGGAGCCTACAATGAGCAGTTCTTC. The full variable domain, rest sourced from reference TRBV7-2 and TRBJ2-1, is GAGVSQSPSNKVTEKGKDVELRCDPISGHTALYWYRQSLGQGLEFLIYFQGNSAPDKSGLPSDRFSAERTGGSVSTLTIQRTQQEDSAVYLCASSPRGRGAYNEQFFGPGTRLTVL.